This passage covers 10 T cell receptor beta chains from one sample sequenced in a study of CD8 T cells in Susac syndrome. RNA totalling roughly 0.45 to 1 ug underwent reverse transcription with random hexamers. TCRdb reprocessed the immunoSEQ multiplex PCR reads with MiXCR, giving one entry per CDR3 protein. This table has under 250,000 distinct CDR3 sequences, around 93% appearing once. The sequencing sample was made of CD4+ T cells from PBMCs. These receptors all come from a human donor with Susac syndrome.

The chain joins TRBV29-1 to TRBJ2-3; 8 bases match TRBD2. The J segment lost 2 bases and the V segment lost 7 bases, leaving 14 bases of the junction unmatched. The germline V gene has CDR1 SQVTM and CDR2 ANQGSEA. The CDR3 is made up of 16 amino acids. CDR3 region: CSGMPAILAVTDTQYF. Here the CDR3 DNA reads TGCAGCGGTATGCCGGCCATACTAGCGGTCACAGATACGCAGTATTTT.

V usage is TRBV24-1 and J usage is TRBJ2-7; D may correspond to TRBD1 or TRBD2 (5 bases each). Germline V lookup: CDR1 KGHDR, CDR2 SFDVKD. The CDR3 totals 15 residues. The germline V and J ends were trimmed by 12 bases and 3 bases, with 23 bases remaining between them. CDR3 coding DNA: TGTGCCCCCAAAGCGACCGGGACGGACGTCTACGAGCAGTACTTC. It encodes CAPKATGTDVYEQYF.

The chain combines TRBV6-5 with TRBJ1-3; D not certain. Germline assignment: CDR1 MNHEY and CDR2 SVGAGI. The CDR3 is 13 residues long. V dropped 2 bases and J dropped 2 bases, with 4 bases sitting between them. DNA for the CDR3: TGTGCCAGCAGTTACACCCCTGGAAACACCATATATTTT. Residues: CASSYTPGNTIYF.

The chain has TRBV18 and TRBJ1-4; 7 bases line up with TRBD1. The J segment lost 8 bases and the V segment lost 6 bases, leaving 9 bases of the junction unmatched. Germline CDR1 is KGHSH and CDR2 is LQKENI. The CDR3 spans 14 residues. CDR3 DNA: TGTGCCAGCTCCCCCTCAACAGGGGAGGAAAAACTGTTTTTT. Protein product: CASSPSTGEEKLFF.

The chain couples TRBV18 to TRBJ1-1; D unresolved. The CDR3 is made up of 13 amino acids. Per germline, CDR1 KGHSH and CDR2 LQKENI. Trimming took off 6 bases at V and 4 bases at J, with 12 bases between the two ends. As DNA, the CDR3 is TGTGCCAGCTCTGCGGGAGAGGGCACTGAAGCTTTCTTT. Its protein is CASSAGEGTEAFF.

The chain is built from TRBV9 and TRBJ2-3, with TRBD2 identical over 9 bases. The CDR3 consists of 16 residues. Germline assignment: CDR1 SGDLS and CDR2 YYNGEE. J was trimmed by 1 base and V by 3 bases; bases with no gene match: 6. The CDR3, as DNA: TGTGCCAGCAGCGCGTTTTCTAGCGGGGGCACAGATACGCAGTATTTT. Amino acid sequence: CASSAFSSGGTDTQYF.

The V and J genes are TRBV6-1 and TRBJ2-3, with 9 nucleotides matching TRBD2. J lost 4 bases, V lost 5 bases, and 13 bases had no gene match. CDR3 length equals 17 residues. Germline CDR1 and CDR2: MNHNS and SASEGT. This CDR3 reads CASSLILSRGGPDTQYF. In nucleotides, the CDR3 is TGTGCCAGCAGTCTGATCCTCTCGCGGGGGGGCCCAGATACGCAGTATTTT.

This clonotype appeared once. This rearrangement joins TRBV5-4 to TRBJ2-1; D not resolved. The germline gives CDR1 SGHNT, CDR2 YYREEE (reference sequence). This CDR3 comprises 14 residues. V was cut by 7 bases and J by 7 bases, with 18 bases left in between. This chain's CDR3 is CASGIPGPANEQFF. In DNA, the CDR3 is TGTGCCAGCGGAATCCCGGGCCCGGCGAATGAGCAGTTCTTC.

This rearrangement joins TRBV3-1 to TRBJ2-7, with D unclear. V dropped 4 bases and J dropped 0 bases, with 7 bases sitting between them. CDR3 length: 13 residues. CDR1 is LGHDT and CDR2 is YNNKEL in the germline V gene (reference sequence). CDR3 loop: CASSRVGSYEQYF. CDR3 nucleotides: TGTGCCAGCAGCCGGGTCGGCTCCTACGAGCAGTACTTC.

This chain uses TRBV7-2 with TRBJ2-3; perhaps TRBD1 as D (6 bases). The V and J ends lost 11 bases and 2 bases respectively, with 14 bases between them. The CDR3 is 13 residues long. Germline CDR1 is SGHTA and CDR2 is FQGNSA. This CDR3 reads CASGQGNTDTQYF. DNA for the CDR3: TGTGCCTCGGGGCAGGGGAACACAGATACGCAGTATTTT.